This TCR beta chain came from a study of blood T cell repertoires in COVID-19. Clones were sequenced by immunoSEQ multiplex PCR, and TCRdb holds only the in-frame ones, with some missing. The data hold 300,000 to 450,000 clones, with around 87% observed a single time. The CDR3 runs to 14 residues. Germline-derived CDR1 and CDR2 are SGHTA and FQGNSA. V lost 2 bases, J lost 2 bases, and 8 bases lay in between. The rearrangement links TRBV7-2 to TRBJ2-3; D is unresolved. This clonotype originated in a woman younger than 45 with COVID-19, enrolled during active disease. The material sequenced was peripheral blood. Here the CDR3 DNA reads TGTGCCAGCAGCTTATGGCGGAACACAGATACGCAGTATTTT. Its translation is CASSLWRNTDTQYF.